This is a list of T cell receptor beta chains from one sample in a study of tumor-infiltrating lymphocytes in oesophageal squamous cell carcinoma. A single record per CDR3 protein comes from TCRdb applying MiXCR to the PCR reads. Found here are roughly 14,000 distinct CDR3 sequences, less than 60% of them singletons; the top ten hold 11% to 15%. Sequencing was carried out using blood. These receptors came from a male donor with esophageal squamous cell carcinoma. Both conserved end residues are part of each CDR3. Fields, in order: V gene, D gene, J gene, clone size, CDR3 DNA, CDR3 protein. D genes are given only for firm matches. Clone size appears in some rows only: once, few, many, or a class for an expanded clone.

>TRBV6-6|TRBD2|TRBJ2-2|few
TGTGCCAGCAGTTACTGGACTAGCGGGACCCTCCCCGGGGGGGAGCTGTTTTTT
CASSYWTSGTLPGGELFF
>TRBV6-2/TRBV6-3|-|TRBJ1-2|-
TGTGCCAGCAGTTACCTTTCGACAGACTATGGCTACACCTTC
CASSYLSTDYGYTF
>TRBV14|TRBD1|TRBJ1-2|-
TGTGCCAGCAGCCCGATGACAGGGCCTTATGGCTACACCTTC
CASSPMTGPYGYTF
>TRBV2|TRBD1|TRBJ1-6|-
TGTGCCAGCAGCTCGTCGACAGGGAGGACCTCGCCCCTCCACTTT
CASSSSTGRTSPLHF
>TRBV6-1|-|TRBJ2-3|-
TGTGCCAGCAGTGAAGCGGCAGGGGCCACAGATACGCAGTATTTT
CASSEAAGATDTQYF
>TRBV25-1|-|TRBJ2-3|-
TGTGCCAGCAGCTCCGTAGAGGGCAACACCGGGGAGCAGTATTTT
CASSSVEGNTGEQYF
>TRBV7-8|TRBD1|TRBJ2-2|few
TGTGCCAGCAGCCGGACGGGACAGGAGAACACCGGGGAGCTGTTTTTT
CASSRTGQENTGELFF
>TRBV7-2|TRBD2|TRBJ2-7|-
TGTGCCAGCAGCTTAGCGACTAGCGGTAGCTCCTACGAGCAGTACTTC
CASSLATSGSSYEQYF
>TRBV7-3|-|TRBJ2-1|few
TGTGCCAGCAGCTCAAGTGGGGGTTCCTACAATGAGCAGTTCTTC
CASSSSGGSYNEQFF
>TRBV11-2|-|TRBJ1-2|-
TGTGCCAGCAGCTTACGACATTCTAACTATGGCTACACCTTC
CASSLRHSNYGYTF
>TRBV11-2|-|TRBJ2-7|-
TGTGCCAGCAGCTCCCCGATTCGGGGTATGGTCTCCTACGAGCAGTACTTC
CASSSPIRGMVSYEQYF
>TRBV30|-|TRBJ1-4|-
TGTGCCTGGAGGCGGGACAAATATGAAAAACTGTTTTTT
CAWRRDKYEKLFF
>TRBV7-2|TRBD2|TRBJ2-3|-
TGTGCCAGCAGCTCCCGACTAGCATTCACAGATACGCAGTATTTT
CASSSRLAFTDTQYF
>TRBV24-1|TRBD1|TRBJ2-3|-
TGTGCCACCAGTGATATGCCCGGGACAGGGGGCCTTAGCACAGATACGCAGTATTTT
CATSDMPGTGGLSTDTQYF
>TRBV20-1|TRBD2|TRBJ2-1|many
TGCAGTGCCACCCCGGGACTAGCGGGAAGTAATGAGCAGTTCTTC
CSATPGLAGSNEQFF
>TRBV7-9|TRBD1|TRBJ1-1|medium-sized
TGTGCCAGCAGGAGAGGACAGGGAGACACTGAAGCTTTCTTT
CASRRGQGDTEAFF
>TRBV7-9|-|TRBJ2-1|few
TGTGCCAGCAGCTTACAGGGGGGGCAGTACAATGAGCAGTTCTTC
CASSLQGGQYNEQFF
>TRBV6-1|-|TRBJ2-7|medium-sized
TGTGCCAGCAGTGAAGCTGGCAGTGCCTACGAGCAGTACTTC
CASSEAGSAYEQYF
>TRBV6-1|TRBD1|TRBJ2-5|few
TGTGCCAGCAGAAGGGGACAGGGGGCTGGGGAAGAGACCCAGTACTTC
CASRRGQGAGEETQYF
>TRBV7-3|-|TRBJ2-1|-
TGTGCCAGCAGCTCAGGGGGTGGGGGGCTGGGGAATGAGCAGTTCTTC
CASSSGGGGLGNEQFF
>TRBV4-3|TRBD2|TRBJ2-7|many
TGCGCCAGCAGCCAAGATTTCGCTAGCGGGACAATAACCTACGAGCAGTACTTC
CASSQDFASGTITYEQYF
>TRBV6-6|-|TRBJ1-3|many
TGTGCCAGCAGTTACGGGATAAGCTCTGGAAACACCATATATTTT
CASSYGISSGNTIYF
>TRBV24-1|-|TRBJ2-1|-
TGTGCCACCAGGAAGGGAGCCAGGGATGAGCAGTTCTTC
CATRKGARDEQFF
>TRBV28|-|TRBJ2-7|medium-sized
TGTGCCAGCAGTTTTTTTGCGGGGTTTGTCTACGAGCAGTACTTC
CASSFFAGFVYEQYF
>TRBV2|-|TRBJ2-1|-
TGTGCCAGCACAATAGATTTGGGCAATGAGCAGTTCTTC
CASTIDLGNEQFF
>TRBV5-1|-|TRBJ2-3|many
TGCGCCAGCAGCTTGAGAGCAGATACGCAGTATTTT
CASSLRADTQYF
>TRBV7-8|-|TRBJ2-3|-
TGTGCCAGCAGCTTAAACCGAGATACGCAGTATTTT
CASSLNRDTQYF
>TRBV6-1|-|TRBJ2-3|-
TGTGCCAGCACCGAACCAAACACAGATACGCAGTATTTT
CASTEPNTDTQYF
>TRBV6-8|-|TRBJ1-1|-
TGTGCCAGCAGTGTTCAGGGCTTCAACACTGAAGCTTTCTTT
CASSVQGFNTEAFF
>TRBV7-3|TRBD2|TRBJ2-2|-
TGTGCCAGCAGCTCTACTAGCGGGAGCACCGGGGAGCTGTTTTTT
CASSSTSGSTGELFF
>TRBV6-1|-|TRBJ2-6|many
TGTGCCAGCAGGGGTCAATCTTCTGGGGCCAACGTCCTGACTTTC
CASRGQSSGANVLTF
>TRBV4-3|TRBD1|TRBJ1-2|many
TGCGCCAGCAGCCAACGACAGGGCCTATACTATGGCTACACCTTC
CASSQRQGLYYGYTF
>TRBV2|TRBD2|TRBJ2-4|once
TGTGCCAGCAGTCGGGACTACTCTAGCACAGATACGCAGTACTTC
CASSRDYSSTDTQYF
>TRBV10-3|-|TRBJ1-1|-
TGTGCCATCAGTGAGTCGACACCGAACACTGAAGCTTTCTTT
CAISESTPNTEAFF
>TRBV5-3|TRBD2|TRBJ2-1|once
TGTGCCAGCAGCTTGCAGAGCGGGGGAACAAAGTACAATGAGCAGTTCTTC
CASSLQSGGTKYNEQFF
>TRBV7-2|-|TRBJ2-1|-
TGTGCCAGCAGCTCCAAGGGCGGGCATGAGCAGTTCTTC
CASSSKGGHEQFF
>TRBV6-1|-|TRBJ1-6|-
TGTGCCAGCAGTACGGACAGAGATTCACCCCTCCACTTT
CASSTDRDSPLHF